The clone carrying this T cell receptor beta chain was counted between two and nine times. Antigen: not known. This sample was included in a study of radiation and T cells in renal cell carcinoma. Across the study: Nephrectomy followed 15 Gy stereotactic body radiation by 4 weeks.

The repertoire was sequenced with immunoSEQ multiplex PCR; TCRdb's copy has only in-frame clones and lacks some. The sample lists approximately 140,000 clones, approximately 90% occurring once. The sample's time point: baseline pretreatment blood. Treatment specified: 15 Gy SBRT to primary tumor, nephrectomy 4 weeks later. Radiation-treated patients gave blood at baseline, week 2 and week 4. Regarding the study as a whole: Baseline intratumoral clonotype presence is unknown without pretreatment biopsies.

The input for sequencing was blood, taken from a patient whose treatment included radiotherapy and nephrectomy. This TCR came from a woman aged 70 to 79 with renal cell carcinoma.

The CDR3 coding sequence is TGCAGTTACAGGGACACCGGGGAGCTGTTTTTT. It yields the protein CSYRDTGELFF. The chain recombines TRBV29-1 with TRBJ2-2, with D perhaps TRBD1 (6 bases). CDR1 SQVTM and CDR2 ANQGSEA come from the germline V gene. This CDR3 is 11 amino acids long.